Listed below are T cell receptor beta chains from one sample, sequenced in a study of human T cells and chemical hapten exposure. MiXCR was run by TCRdb on the RACE reads, yielding one entry per CDR3 protein. Of about 70,000 distinct CDR3 sequences in the sample, 9.8% are singletons; the top ten hold 2.5% to 3.5%. Source: whole blood, taken in connection with sensitization to the hapten diphenylcyclopropenone (DPC). These TCRs come from a woman aged 40 to 50 with alopecia areata. Some clones in this sample may be carry-over from other donors' samples. Both conserved end residues are trimmed from each CDR3. Size tells how often a clone was seen (once, few, many) or the class of an expanded clone, and some rows leave it out.

v_call	j_call	clone_size	cdr3_aa
TRBV12-3/TRBV12-4	TRBJ2-7	few	ASSLTATYEQY
TRBV7-9	TRBJ2-7	few	ASSLAGTQYEQY
TRBV18	TRBJ2-7	NA	ASSRQGSGEQY
TRBV27	TRBJ2-3	many	ASSPVGAGISTDTQY
TRBV2	TRBJ1-2	many	ASSFAGQSFPVVGGYT
TRBV30	TRBJ2-3	many	AWSLQGTSTDTQY
TRBV20-1	TRBJ2-3	NA	SAEKGGLSTDTQY
TRBV7-9	TRBJ2-7	few	ASSHYAGYEQY
TRBV12-3/TRBV12-4	TRBJ1-6	NA	ASTTGYSYNSPLH
TRBV3-2	TRBJ2-1	few	ASSQEGPSRDTQYNEQF
TRBV7-6	TRBJ2-1	many	ASSAPGLAGGNEQF
TRBV10-3	TRBJ2-1	few	AISEGGGDYNEQF
TRBV12-3/TRBV12-4	TRBJ2-7	NA	ASSYRLEGKQY
TRBV20-1	TRBJ2-1	many	SAPQAGSYNEQF
TRBV24-1	TRBJ2-1	NA	ATSDTGLMREDEQF
TRBV5-6	TRBJ2-3	many	ASSLGGGSPDTQY
TRBV4-2	TRBJ1-2	NA	ASSQDKGAGRGYT
TRBV27	TRBJ2-7	many	ASSKIGKQY
TRBV5-1	TRBJ1-5	many	ASRLRSGDQPQH
TRBV7-9	TRBJ2-4	many	ASSLGRGNIQY
TRBV19	TRBJ2-3	NA	ASSIKGANTQY
TRBV4-3	TRBJ2-2	many	ASSPPAAGLRTGELF
TRBV14	TRBJ2-3	many	ASSLSADTQY
TRBV28	TRBJ1-6	NA	AGSSPQVASPLH
TRBV29-1	TRBJ2-6	many	SVGQGAGGANVLT
TRBV2	TRBJ2-6	NA	ASSEGDRVVSGANVLT
TRBV7-7	TRBJ2-2	many	ASSLGHKNTGELF
TRBV7-7	TRBJ1-5	NA	ASSFRDTSNQPQH
TRBV29-1	TRBJ2-1	few	SVILYNEQF
TRBV4-2	TRBJ1-5	many	ASSQEGQGATRTQH
TRBV6-2/TRBV6-3	TRBJ2-3	few	ASTSGAGGTDTQY
TRBV4-3	TRBJ1-1	few	ASSHGGAAEAF
TRBV21-1	TRBJ2-2	few	ASESANTGELF
TRBV7-2	TRBJ2-5	many	ASSLWSGGRETQY
TRBV7-3	TRBJ2-2	NA	ASSFDRDTGELF
TRBV7-9	TRBJ2-1	many	ASSPPTYNEQF
TRBV29-1	TRBJ1-2	many	SVQVEGPLYGYT
TRBV6-2/TRBV6-3	TRBJ2-1	many	ASRWGQGVGNEQF
TRBV20-1	TRBJ1-2	many	SARDPGVYGYT
TRBV5-1	TRBJ1-6	many	ASSVQQGTALH
TRBV4-1	TRBJ2-5	many	ASSPHSGGREETQY
TRBV7-7	TRBJ2-5	many	ASSRGTGRQETQY
TRBV3-1	TRBJ1-2	many	ASSQVSGQYGYT
TRBV5-4	TRBJ2-5	many	ASSLPDSETQY
TRBV7-2	TRBJ1-2	NA	ASSLAAARGRYDYGYT
TRBV19	TRBJ1-1	many	ASSISSNTEAF